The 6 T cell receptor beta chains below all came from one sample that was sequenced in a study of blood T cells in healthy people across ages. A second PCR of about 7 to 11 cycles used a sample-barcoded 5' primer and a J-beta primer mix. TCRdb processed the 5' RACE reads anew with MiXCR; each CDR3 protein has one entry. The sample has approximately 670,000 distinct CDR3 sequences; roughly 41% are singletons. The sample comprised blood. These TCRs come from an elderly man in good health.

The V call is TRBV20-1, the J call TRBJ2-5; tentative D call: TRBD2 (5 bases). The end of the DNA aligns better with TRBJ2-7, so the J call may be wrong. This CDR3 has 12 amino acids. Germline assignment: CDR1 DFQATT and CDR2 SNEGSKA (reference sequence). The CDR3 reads CSASRGSHEQYF. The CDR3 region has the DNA TGCAGTGCTTCTAGAGGGAGCCACGAGCAGTACTTC.

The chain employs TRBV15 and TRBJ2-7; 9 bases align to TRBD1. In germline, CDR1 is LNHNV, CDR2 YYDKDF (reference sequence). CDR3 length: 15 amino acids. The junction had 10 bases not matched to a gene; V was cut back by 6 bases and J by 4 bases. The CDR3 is CATSPETGGSYEQYF. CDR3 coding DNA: TGTGCCACCAGTCCAGAGACAGGGGGTTCATACGAGCAGTACTTC.

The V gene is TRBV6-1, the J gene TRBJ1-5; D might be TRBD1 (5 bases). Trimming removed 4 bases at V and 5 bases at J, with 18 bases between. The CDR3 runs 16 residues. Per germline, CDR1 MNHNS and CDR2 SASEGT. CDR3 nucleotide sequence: TGTGCCAGCAGTGCGCTGCCCCGGGGCCCCGATCAGCCCCAGCATTTT. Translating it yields CASSALPRGPDQPQHF.

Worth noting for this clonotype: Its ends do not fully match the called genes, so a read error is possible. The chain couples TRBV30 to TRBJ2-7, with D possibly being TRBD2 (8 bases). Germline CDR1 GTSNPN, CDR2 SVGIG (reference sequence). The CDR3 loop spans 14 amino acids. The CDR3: CAWVRTGGGYAQYF. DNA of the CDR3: TGTGCCTGGGTTCGAACGGGAGGGGGCTACGCGCAGTACTTC.

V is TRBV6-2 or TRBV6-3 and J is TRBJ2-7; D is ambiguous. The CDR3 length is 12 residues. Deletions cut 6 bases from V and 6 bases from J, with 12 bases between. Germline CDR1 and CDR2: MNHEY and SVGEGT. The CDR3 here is CASRHPPGEQYF. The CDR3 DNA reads TGTGCCAGCAGGCACCCCCCCGGCGAGCAGTACTTC.

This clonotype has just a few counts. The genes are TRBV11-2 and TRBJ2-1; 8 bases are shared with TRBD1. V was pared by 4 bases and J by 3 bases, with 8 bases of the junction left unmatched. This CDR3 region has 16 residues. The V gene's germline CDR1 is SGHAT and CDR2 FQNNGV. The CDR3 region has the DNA TGTGCCAGCAGCTCGCAGGGGGCGCGAAACTACAATGAGCAGTTCTTC. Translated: CASSSQGARNYNEQFF.